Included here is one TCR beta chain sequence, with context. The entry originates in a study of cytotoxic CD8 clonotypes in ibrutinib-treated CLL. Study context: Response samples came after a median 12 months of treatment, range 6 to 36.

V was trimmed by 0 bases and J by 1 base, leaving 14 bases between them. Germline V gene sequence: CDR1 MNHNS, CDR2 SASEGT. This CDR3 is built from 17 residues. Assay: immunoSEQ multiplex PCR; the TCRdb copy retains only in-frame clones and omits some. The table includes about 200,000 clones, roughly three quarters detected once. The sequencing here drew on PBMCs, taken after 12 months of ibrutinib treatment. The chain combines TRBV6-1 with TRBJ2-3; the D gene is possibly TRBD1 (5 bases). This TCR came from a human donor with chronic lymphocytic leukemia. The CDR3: CASSEALRGRGTDTQYF. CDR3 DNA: TGTGCCAGCAGTGAAGCGCTTAGGGGCAGGGGCACAGATACGCAGTATTTT.